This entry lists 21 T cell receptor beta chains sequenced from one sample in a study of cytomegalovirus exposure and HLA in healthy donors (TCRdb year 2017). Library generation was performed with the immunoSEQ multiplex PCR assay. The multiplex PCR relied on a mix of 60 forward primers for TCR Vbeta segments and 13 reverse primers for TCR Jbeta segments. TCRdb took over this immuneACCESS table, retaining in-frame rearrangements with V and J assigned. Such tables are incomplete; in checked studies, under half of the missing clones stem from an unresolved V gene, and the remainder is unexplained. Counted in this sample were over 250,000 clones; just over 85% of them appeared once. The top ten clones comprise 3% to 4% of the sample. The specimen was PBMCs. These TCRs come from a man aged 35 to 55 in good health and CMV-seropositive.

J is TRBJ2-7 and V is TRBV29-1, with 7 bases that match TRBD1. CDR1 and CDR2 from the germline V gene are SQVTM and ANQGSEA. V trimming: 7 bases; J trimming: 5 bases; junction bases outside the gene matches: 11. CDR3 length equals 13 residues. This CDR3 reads CSAAIDRVDEQYF. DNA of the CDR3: TGCAGCGCAGCAATAGACAGGGTCGACGAGCAGTACTTC.

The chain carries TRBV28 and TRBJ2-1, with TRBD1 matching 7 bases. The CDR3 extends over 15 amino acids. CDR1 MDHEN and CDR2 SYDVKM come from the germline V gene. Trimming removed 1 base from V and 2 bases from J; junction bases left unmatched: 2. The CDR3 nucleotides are TGTGCCAGCAGTTTATTGAGGGGGCCCTACAATGAGCAGTTCTTC. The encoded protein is CASSLLRGPYNEQFF.

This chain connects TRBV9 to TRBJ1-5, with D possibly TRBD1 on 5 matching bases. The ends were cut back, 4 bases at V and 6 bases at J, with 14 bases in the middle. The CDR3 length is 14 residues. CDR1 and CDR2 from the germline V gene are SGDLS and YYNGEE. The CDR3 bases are TGTGCCAGCAGCACCGGGGGAGGGCTTCAGCCCCAGCATTTT. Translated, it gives CASSTGGGLQPQHF.

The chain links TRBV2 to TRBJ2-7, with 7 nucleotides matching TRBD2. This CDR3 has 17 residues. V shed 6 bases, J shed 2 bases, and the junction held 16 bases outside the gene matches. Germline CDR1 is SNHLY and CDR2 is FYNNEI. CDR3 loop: CASSLVGEGRGAYEQYF. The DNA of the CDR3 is TGTGCCAGCAGCCTCGTCGGGGAGGGGCGAGGGGCCTACGAGCAGTACTTC. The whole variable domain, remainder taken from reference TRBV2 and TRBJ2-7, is EPEVTQTPSHQVTQMGQEVILRCVPISNHLYFYWYRQILGQKVEFLVSFYNNEISEKSEIFDDQFSVERPDGSNFTLKIRSTKLEDSAMYFCASSLVGEGRGAYEQYFGPGTRLTVT.

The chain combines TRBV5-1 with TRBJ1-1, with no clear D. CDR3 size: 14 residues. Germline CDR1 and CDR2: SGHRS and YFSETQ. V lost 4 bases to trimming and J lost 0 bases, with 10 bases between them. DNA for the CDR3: TGCGCCAGCAGCGGAGGCCCAATGAACACTGAAGCTTTCTTT. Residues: CASSGGPMNTEAFF.

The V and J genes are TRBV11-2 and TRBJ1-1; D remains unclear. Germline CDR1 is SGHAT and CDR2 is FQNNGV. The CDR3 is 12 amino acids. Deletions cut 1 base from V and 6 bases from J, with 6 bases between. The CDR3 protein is CASSLGESEAFF. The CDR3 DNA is TGTGCCAGCAGCTTAGGTGAGTCTGAAGCTTTCTTT.

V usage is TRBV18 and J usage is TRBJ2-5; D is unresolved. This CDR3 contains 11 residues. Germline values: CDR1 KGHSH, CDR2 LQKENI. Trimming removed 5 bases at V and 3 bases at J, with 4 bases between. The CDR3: CASSSEETQYF. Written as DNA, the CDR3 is TGTGCCAGCTCATCGGAAGAGACCCAGTACTTC.

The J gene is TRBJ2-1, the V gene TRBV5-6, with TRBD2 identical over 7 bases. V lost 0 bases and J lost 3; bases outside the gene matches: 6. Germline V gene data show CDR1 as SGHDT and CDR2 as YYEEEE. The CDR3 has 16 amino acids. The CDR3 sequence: CASSLARAGDYNEQFF. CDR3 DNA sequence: TGTGCCAGCAGCTTGGCCAGGGCGGGGGACTACAATGAGCAGTTCTTC.

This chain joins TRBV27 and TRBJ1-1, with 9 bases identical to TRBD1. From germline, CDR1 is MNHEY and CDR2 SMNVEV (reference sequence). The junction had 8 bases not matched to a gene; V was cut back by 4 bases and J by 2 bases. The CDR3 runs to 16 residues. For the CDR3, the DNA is TGTGCCAGCAGTTCCGGGGACAGGGCTCCAAACACTGAAGCTTTCTTT. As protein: CASSSGDRAPNTEAFF.

CDR3 residues: CASSPAGGGRHAYEQYF. The CDR3 bases are TGTGCCAGCAGTCCGGCAGGGGGCGGGAGACATGCCTACGAGCAGTACTTC. The V call is TRBV28, the J call TRBJ2-7; TRBD1 is a possible D gene (8 bases). Per germline, CDR1 MDHEN and CDR2 SYDVKM. This CDR3 is built from 17 residues. V lost 5 bases, J lost 2 bases, and 22 bases lay in between.

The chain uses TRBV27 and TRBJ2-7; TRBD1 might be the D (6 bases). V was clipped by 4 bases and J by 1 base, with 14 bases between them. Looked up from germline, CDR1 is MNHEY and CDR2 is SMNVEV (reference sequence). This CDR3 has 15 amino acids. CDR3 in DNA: TGTGCCAGCAGTTGGACAGTCTATAAGTCCTACGAGCAGTACTTC. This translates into CASSWTVYKSYEQYF.

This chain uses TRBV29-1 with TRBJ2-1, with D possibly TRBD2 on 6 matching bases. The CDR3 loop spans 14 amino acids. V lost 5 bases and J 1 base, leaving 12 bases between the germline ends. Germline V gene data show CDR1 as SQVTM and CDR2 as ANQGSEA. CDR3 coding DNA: TGCAGCGTTCATTCCGGGAGATCCTACAATGAGCAGTTCTTC. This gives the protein CSVHSGRSYNEQFF.

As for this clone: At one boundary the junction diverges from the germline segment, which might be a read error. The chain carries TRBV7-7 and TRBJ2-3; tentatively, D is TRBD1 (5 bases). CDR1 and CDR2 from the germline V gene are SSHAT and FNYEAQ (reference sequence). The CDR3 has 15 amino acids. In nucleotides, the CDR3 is TGTGCTAGCAGTTCGACGACAGTGAGCACAGATACGCAGTATTTT. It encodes CASSSTTVSTDTQYF.

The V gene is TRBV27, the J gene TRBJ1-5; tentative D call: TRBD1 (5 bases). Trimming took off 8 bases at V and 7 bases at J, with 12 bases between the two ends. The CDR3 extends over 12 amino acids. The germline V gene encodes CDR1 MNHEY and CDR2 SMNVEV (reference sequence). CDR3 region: CASGRPGQPQHF. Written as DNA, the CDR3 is TGTGCCAGCGGCCGGCCAGGGCAGCCCCAGCATTTT.

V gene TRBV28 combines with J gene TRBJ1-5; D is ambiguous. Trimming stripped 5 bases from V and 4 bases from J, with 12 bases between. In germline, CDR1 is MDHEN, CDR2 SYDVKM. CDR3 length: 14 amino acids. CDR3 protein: CASSGPEKNQPQHF. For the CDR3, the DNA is TGTGCCAGCAGTGGCCCGGAGAAGAATCAGCCCCAGCATTTT.

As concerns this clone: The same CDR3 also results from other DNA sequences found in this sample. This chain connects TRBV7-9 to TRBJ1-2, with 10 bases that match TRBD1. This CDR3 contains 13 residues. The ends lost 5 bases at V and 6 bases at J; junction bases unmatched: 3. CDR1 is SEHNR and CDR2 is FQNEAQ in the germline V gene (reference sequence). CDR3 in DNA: TGTGCCAGCAGCCTCGGGACAGGGGATGGCTACACCTTC. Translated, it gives CASSLGTGDGYTF.

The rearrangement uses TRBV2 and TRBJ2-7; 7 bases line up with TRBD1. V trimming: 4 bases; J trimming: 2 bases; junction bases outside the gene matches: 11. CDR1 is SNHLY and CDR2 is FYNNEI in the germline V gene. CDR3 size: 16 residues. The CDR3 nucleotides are TGTGCCAGCAGTGGAAACCCGGGACAGAGGACCTACGAGCAGTACTTC. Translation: CASSGNPGQRTYEQYF.

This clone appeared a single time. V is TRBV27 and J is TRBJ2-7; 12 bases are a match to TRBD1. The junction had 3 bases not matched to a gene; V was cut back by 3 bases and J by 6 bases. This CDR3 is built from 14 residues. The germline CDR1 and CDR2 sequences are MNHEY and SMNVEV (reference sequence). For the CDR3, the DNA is TGTGCCAGCAGTTTGGGACAGGGGGCGCTCGAGCAGTACTTC. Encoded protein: CASSLGQGALEQYF.

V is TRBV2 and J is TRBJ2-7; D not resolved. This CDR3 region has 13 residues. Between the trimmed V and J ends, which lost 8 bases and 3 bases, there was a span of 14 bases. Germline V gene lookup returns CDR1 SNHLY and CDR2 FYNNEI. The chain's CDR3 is CASSGDTYYEQYF. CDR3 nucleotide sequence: TGTGCCAGCTCCGGCGACACGTACTACGAGCAGTACTTC.

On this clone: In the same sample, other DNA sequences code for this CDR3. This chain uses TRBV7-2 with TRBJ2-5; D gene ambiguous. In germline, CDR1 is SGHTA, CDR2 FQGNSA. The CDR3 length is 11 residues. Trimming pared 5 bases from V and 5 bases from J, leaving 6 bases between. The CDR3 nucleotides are TGTGCCAGCAGCCCGCGTGAGACCCAGTACTTC. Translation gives CASSPRETQYF.

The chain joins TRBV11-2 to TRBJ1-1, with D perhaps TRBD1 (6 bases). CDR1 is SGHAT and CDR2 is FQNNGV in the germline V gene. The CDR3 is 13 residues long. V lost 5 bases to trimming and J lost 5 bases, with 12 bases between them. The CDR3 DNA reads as TGTGCCAGCAGCGGGGGCTGGGGGACTGAAGCTTTCTTT. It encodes CASSGGWGTEAFF.